This is a list of T cell receptor beta chains from one sample in a study of blood T cell repertoires in COVID-19. The method was immunoSEQ multiplex PCR; TCRdb's version includes in-frame clones alone and lacks a portion of them. The table has about 160,000 clones, approximately 85% seen once; the top ten hold about 1%. The specimen was peripheral blood. These receptors were taken from a man aged 40-49 years with acute or convalescent COVID-19. The CDR3 runs from the conserved cysteine through the conserved F or W.

>TRBV4-2|15|TRBJ1-1
CASSQGQQGMTEAFF
>TRBV15|18|TRBJ2-1
CATSRRLGGRGSYNEQFF
>TRBV2|13|TRBJ1-5
CASARQGNQPQHF
>TRBV5-1|16|TRBJ2-2
CASSTLTAGGPGELFF
>TRBV12-5|16|TRBJ1-1
CASGLVQGQGNTEAFF
>TRBV7-8|15|TRBJ1-2
CASSLSAPGHYGYTF
>TRBV5-1|16|TRBJ1-3
CASSFGGQQSGNTIYF
>TRBV15|13|TRBJ2-1
CATSRDVRDEQFF
>TRBV5-6|14|TRBJ2-7
CASSPGQLYYEQYF
>TRBV6-1|14|TRBJ2-1
CASSEAGSYNEQFF
>TRBV5-4|15|TRBJ1-2
CASSFPSPGNYGYTF
>TRBV5-8|14|TRBJ2-7
CASSFSGGVYEQYF
>TRBV4-2|15|TRBJ1-6
CASSGLSSYNSPLHF
>TRBV18|16|TRBJ1-1
CASSRDSPMLDTEAFF
>TRBV20-1|13|TRBJ1-2
CSASGDRDYGYTF
>TRBV13|14|TRBJ1-6
CASSSGQGGSPLHF
>TRBV7-3|14|TRBJ2-1
CASSSSGGPSGQFF
>TRBV5-1|15|TRBJ1-3
CASSLDPSGGNTIYF
>TRBV7-6|12|TRBJ2-2
CASSLQNGELFF
>TRBV7-9|16|TRBJ2-5
CASSLRGSGTQETQYF
>TRBV15|14|TRBJ2-3
CATSSGGAGDTQYF
>TRBV11-2|14|TRBJ1-1
CASSINRGLTEAFF
>TRBV4-3|17|TRBJ2-3
CASSRMSQGTSTDTQYF
>TRBV4-2|17|TRBJ2-7
CASSQEFGLAGHYEQYF